These 7 T cell receptor beta chains originate from one sample sequenced in a study of T cell responses to AZD1222 COVID-19 vaccine. Sequenced by immunoSEQ multiplex PCR; TCRdb stores in-frame clones only, minus some. The table shows approximately 83,000 clones, with around nine tenths occurring only once. The source was peripheral blood, collected on day 0 of MenACWY control vaccination. The source of these receptors is an adult in good health.

The chain has TRBV28 and TRBJ1-2; 7 positions match TRBD1. Germline loops: CDR1 MDHEN, CDR2 SYDVKM. The V segment lost 5 bases and the J segment 2 bases; nucleotides outside the gene matches: 5. The CDR3 sequence is 14 residues long. Written as DNA, the CDR3 is TGTGCCAGCAGTCCCACAGGGGCCAACTATGGCTACACCTTC. The encoded protein is CASSPTGANYGYTF.

The genes are TRBV19 and TRBJ2-3; D gene uncertain. The CDR3 loop spans 14 amino acids. The V gene lost 5 bases and the J gene lost 1 base, with 10 bases spanning the gap. Germline lookup yields CDR1 LNHDA and CDR2 SQIVND (reference sequence). CDR3 region: CASSRAPGTDTQYF. In DNA, the CDR3 is TGTGCCAGTAGTCGTGCGCCGGGCACAGATACGCAGTATTTT.

The V and J genes are TRBV18 and TRBJ1-1; possible D gene TRBD1, 5 bases. Germline values: CDR1 KGHSH, CDR2 LQKENI. Trimming removed 6 bases at V and 0 bases at J, with 14 bases between. The CDR3 covers 15 residues. The DNA for the CDR3 is TGTGCCAGCTCCCCCGAACCGGGACTGAACACTGAAGCTTTCTTT. The encoded protein is CASSPEPGLNTEAFF.

The rearrangement links TRBV12-3 or TRBV12-4 to TRBJ1-2; TRBD1 is a possible D gene (5 bases). Trimming took 3 bases from V and 4 from J, leaving 9 bases between them. The CDR3 runs 13 residues. CDR3 protein: CASSLGGGYGYTF. CDR3 DNA: TGTGCCAGCAGTTTGGGGGGTGGCTATGGCTACACCTTC.

This clone has more than one count but fewer than ten. The chain combines TRBV9 with TRBJ1-6; 9 bases map to TRBD1. CDR3 length equals 15 residues. The germline gives CDR1 SGDLS, CDR2 YYNGEE. V dropped 3 bases and J dropped 10; count of bases not matched to a gene: 8. The chain's CDR3 is CASSGRGQGGSPLHF. The CDR3 DNA is TGTGCCAGCAGCGGCCGGGGACAGGGCGGATCACCCCTCCACTTT.

This clone was counted between two and nine times. The V and J genes are TRBV19 and TRBJ1-5, with D unresolved. The CDR3 has 14 residues. Germline-derived CDR1 and CDR2 are LNHDA and SQIVND (reference sequence). V gave up 1 base and J gave up 4 bases, with 8 bases separating them. CDR3 DNA sequence: TGTGCCAGTAGTATAGGGGCAGGAAATCAGCCCCAGCATTTT. It specifies CASSIGAGNQPQHF. Supplemented by reference TRBV19 and TRBJ1-5, the full variable domain reads DGGITQSPKYLFRKEGQNVTLSCEQNLNHDAMYWYRQDPGQGLRLIYYSQIVNDFQKGDIAEGYSVSREKKESFPLTVTSAQKNPTAFYLCASSIGAGNQPQHFGDGTRLSIL.

The DNA for the CDR3 is TGTGCCAGCAGTTCCTCGGGGGGGAGCACTGAAGCTTTCTTT. This gives the protein CASSSSGGSTEAFF. The chain is built from TRBV6-5 and TRBJ1-1, with D maybe TRBD1 (5 bases). The CDR3 runs 14 residues. The V and J ends lost 4 bases and 4 bases respectively, with 13 bases between them. Germline V lookup: CDR1 MNHEY, CDR2 SVGAGI.